The rows below give T cell receptor beta chains drawn from one sample of a study of cytomegalovirus exposure and HLA in healthy donors. TCRdb's table, derived via immunoSEQ multiplex PCR, lists solely in-frame clones and lacks some. The sample has over 150,000 clones; under 90% are singletons. The sequenced material came from PBMCs. Receptors originate from a man aged 18-30 years in good health and CMV-seronegative. CDR3s leave out the opening cysteine and the closing phenylalanine or tryptophan. Not all rows give a size; the values are once, few, many and, for expanded clones, a class.

J gene	clone size	V gene	CDR3 protein
TRBJ1-1	-	TRBV10-2	ASSEGRNTEAF
TRBJ2-7	few	TRBV2	ASRMSQGASYEQY
TRBJ2-7	-	TRBV29-1	SVLTDRDSYEQY
TRBJ2-1	-	TRBV19	ASSELAGYNEQF
TRBJ2-7	few	TRBV5-1	ASSRGLDYEQY
TRBJ1-5	once	TRBV18	ASSPGQGSHQPQH
TRBJ2-1	-	TRBV5-1	ASSLDLYNEQF
TRBJ1-3	few	TRBV6-5	ASSYFSGSAGNTIY
TRBJ1-6	-	TRBV7-9	ASSLTSGGSPLH
-	-	TRBV5-1	ASSLTSYEQY
-	-	TRBV7-2	ASSLHFSLAGGHYEQY
TRBJ2-5	-	TRBV19	ASSNRGETQY
TRBJ2-1	-	TRBV28	AEYQAEGAYNEQF
TRBJ2-7	once	TRBV4-1	ASSPPSEVHEQY
TRBJ1-2	-	TRBV29-1	SASLIQGIYGYT
TRBJ2-5	few	TRBV5-1	ASSLGTVQETQY
TRBJ1-2	-	TRBV7-2	ASSLVSGRGHGYT
TRBJ2-7	-	TRBV11-2	ASSSLLTTPSGQTYEQY
TRBJ2-1	-	TRBV30	ACSVLSNEQF
TRBJ1-2	-	TRBV29-1	SGGQGANYGYT
TRBJ2-5	-	TRBV7-9	ASSLRGQGETQY
TRBJ2-7	few	TRBV27	ASSFRGAGTYEQY
TRBJ2-3	once	TRBV4-3	ASSQGLAGGYTDTQY
TRBJ2-4	few	TRBV6-5	ASSYSFRGQTIQY
TRBJ1-3	-	TRBV14	ASSRTGQGNTIY
TRBJ2-1	-	TRBV27	ASVGNNEQF
TRBJ2-1	-	TRBV5-4	ASSADRSSYNEQF
TRBJ2-5	-	TRBV5-1	ASKTSTGEETQY
TRBJ2-3	once	TRBV5-1	ASSLREGGAGTGRNTQY